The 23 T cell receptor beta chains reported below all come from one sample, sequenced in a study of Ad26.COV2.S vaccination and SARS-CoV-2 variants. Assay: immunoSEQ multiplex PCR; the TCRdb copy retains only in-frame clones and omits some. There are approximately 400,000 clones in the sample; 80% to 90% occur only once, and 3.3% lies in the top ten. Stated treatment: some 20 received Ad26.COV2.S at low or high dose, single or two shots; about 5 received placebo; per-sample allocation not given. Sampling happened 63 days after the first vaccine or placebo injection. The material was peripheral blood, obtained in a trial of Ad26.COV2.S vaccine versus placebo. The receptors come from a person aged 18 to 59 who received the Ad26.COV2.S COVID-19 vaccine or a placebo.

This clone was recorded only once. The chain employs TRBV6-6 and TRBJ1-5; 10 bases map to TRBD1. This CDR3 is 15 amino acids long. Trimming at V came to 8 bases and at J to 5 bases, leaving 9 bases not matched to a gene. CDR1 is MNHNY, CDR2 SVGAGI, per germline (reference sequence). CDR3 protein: CASGLVTGGDQPQHF. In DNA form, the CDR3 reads TGTGCCAGCGGGCTAGTGACAGGGGGCGATCAGCCCCAGCATTTT.

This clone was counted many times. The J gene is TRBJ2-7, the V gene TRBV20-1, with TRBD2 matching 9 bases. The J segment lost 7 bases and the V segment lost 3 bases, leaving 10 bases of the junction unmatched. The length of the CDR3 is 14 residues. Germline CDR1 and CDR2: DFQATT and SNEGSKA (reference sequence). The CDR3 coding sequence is TGCAGTGCTAGTCGTCTAGCGGGGTCTGGGGAGCAGTACTTC. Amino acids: CSASRLAGSGEQYF.

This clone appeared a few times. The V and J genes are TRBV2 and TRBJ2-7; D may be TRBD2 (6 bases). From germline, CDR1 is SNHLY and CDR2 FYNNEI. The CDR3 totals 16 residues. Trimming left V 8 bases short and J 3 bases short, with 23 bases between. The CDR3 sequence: CASGGLDPGGYYEQYF. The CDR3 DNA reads TGTGCCAGCGGGGGACTCGACCCGGGTGGGTACTACGAGCAGTACTTC.

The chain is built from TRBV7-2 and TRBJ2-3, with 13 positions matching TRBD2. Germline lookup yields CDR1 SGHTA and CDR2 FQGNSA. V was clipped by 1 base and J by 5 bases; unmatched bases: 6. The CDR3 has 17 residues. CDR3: CASSLGTSGGGRDTQYF. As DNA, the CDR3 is TGTGCCAGCAGCTTAGGGACTAGCGGGGGAGGTCGAGATACGCAGTATTTT.

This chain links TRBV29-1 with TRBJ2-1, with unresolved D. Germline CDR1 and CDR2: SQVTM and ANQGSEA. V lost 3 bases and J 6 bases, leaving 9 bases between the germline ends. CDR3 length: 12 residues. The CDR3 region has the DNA TGCAGCGTTGACTGGTCTCGCAATGAGCAGTTCTTC. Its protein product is CSVDWSRNEQFF.

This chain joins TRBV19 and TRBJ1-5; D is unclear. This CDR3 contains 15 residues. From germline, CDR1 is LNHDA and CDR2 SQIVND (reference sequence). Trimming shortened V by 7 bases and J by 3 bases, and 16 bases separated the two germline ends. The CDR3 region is CASTDLAGFNQPQHF. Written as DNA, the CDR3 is TGTGCCAGTACCGACCTTGCTGGGTTCAATCAGCCCCAGCATTTT.

The CDR3 nucleotides are TGTGCCATCAGTTACAGGGCGGGGACTGAAGCTTTCTTT. As protein: CAISYRAGTEAFF. The gene calls are TRBV10-3 and TRBJ1-1; tentatively, D is TRBD1 (6 bases). The ends were cut back, 5 bases at V and 5 bases at J, with 12 bases in the middle. Per germline, CDR1 ENHRY and CDR2 SYGVKD. This CDR3 contains 13 residues.

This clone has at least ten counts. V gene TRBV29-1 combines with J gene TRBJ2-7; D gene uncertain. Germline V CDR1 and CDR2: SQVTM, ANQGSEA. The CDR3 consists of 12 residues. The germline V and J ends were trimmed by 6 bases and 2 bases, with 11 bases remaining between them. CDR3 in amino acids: CSVTTTAYEQYF. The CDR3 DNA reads TGCAGCGTCACAACTACCGCCTACGAGCAGTACTTC.

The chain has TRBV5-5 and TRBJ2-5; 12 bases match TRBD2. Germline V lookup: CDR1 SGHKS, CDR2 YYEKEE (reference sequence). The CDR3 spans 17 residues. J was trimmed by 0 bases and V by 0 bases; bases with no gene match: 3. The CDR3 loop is CASSLATSGGNQETQYF. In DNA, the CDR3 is TGTGCCAGCAGCTTGGCGACTAGCGGGGGAAACCAAGAGACCCAGTACTTC.

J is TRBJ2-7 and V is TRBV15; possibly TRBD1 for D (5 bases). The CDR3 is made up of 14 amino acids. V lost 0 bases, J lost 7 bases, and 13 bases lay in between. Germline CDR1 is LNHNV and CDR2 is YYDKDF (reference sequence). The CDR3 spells CATSRDSSGNEQYF. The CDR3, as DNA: TGTGCCACCAGCAGAGATTCTTCAGGGAATGAGCAGTACTTC. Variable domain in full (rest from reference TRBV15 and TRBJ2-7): DAMVIQNPRYQVTQFGKPVTLSCSQTLNHNVMYWYQQKSSQAPKLLFHYYDKDFNNEADTPDNFQSRRPNTSFCFLDIRSPGLGDTAMYLCATSRDSSGNEQYFGPGTRLTVT.

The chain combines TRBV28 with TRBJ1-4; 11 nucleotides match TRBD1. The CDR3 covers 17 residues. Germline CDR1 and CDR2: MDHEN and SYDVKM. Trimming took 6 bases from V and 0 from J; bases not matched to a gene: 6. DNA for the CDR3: TGTGCCAGCAGGAGGACAGGGGGCAAGGCAACTAATGAAAAACTGTTTTTT. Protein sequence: CASRRTGGKATNEKLFF.

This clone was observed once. In DNA form, the CDR3 reads TGTGCCAGCAGTGAATCTACAACTAGCAATCAGCCCCAGCATTTT. Residues: CASSESTTSNQPQHF. V is TRBV25-1 and J is TRBJ1-5; the D is unclear. V was trimmed by 1 base and J by 0 bases, leaving 7 bases between them. The germline CDR1 and CDR2 sequences are MGHDK and SYGVNS. This CDR3 has 15 residues.

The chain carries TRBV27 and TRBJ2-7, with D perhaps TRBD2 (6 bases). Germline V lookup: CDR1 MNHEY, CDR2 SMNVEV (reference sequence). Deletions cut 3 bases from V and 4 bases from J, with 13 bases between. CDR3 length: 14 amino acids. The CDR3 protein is CASSFGAGGYEQYF. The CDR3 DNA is TGTGCCAGCAGTTTTGGGGCAGGAGGGTACGAGCAGTACTTC.

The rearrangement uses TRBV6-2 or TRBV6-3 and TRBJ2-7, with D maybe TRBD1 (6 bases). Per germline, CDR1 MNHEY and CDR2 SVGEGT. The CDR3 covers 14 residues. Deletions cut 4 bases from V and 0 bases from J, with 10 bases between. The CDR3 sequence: CASSSQGHSYEQYF. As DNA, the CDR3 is TGTGCCAGCAGTTCGCAGGGGCACTCCTACGAGCAGTACTTC.

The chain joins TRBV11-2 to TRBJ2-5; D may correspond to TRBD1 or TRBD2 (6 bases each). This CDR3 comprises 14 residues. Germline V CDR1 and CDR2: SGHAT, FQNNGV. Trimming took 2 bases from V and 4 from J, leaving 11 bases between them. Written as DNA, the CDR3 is TGTGCCAGCAGCTTACGGGGGCCCGGAGAGACCCAGTACTTC. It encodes CASSLRGPGETQYF.

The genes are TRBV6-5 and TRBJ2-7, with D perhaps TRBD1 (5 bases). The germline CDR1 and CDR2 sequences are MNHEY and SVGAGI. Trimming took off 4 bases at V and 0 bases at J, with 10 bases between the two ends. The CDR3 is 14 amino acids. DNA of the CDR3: TGTGCCAGCAGTTCAGGGTCCAGCTCCTACGAGCAGTACTTC. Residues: CASSSGSSSYEQYF.

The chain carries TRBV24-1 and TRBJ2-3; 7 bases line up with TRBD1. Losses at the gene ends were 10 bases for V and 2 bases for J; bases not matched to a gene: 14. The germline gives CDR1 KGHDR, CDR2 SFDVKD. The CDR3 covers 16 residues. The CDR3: CATGGPQGPYTDTQYF. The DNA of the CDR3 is TGTGCCACAGGGGGCCCACAGGGACCTTACACAGATACGCAGTATTTT.

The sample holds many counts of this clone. CDR3 sequence (DNA): TGTGCCAGCAACTCTCCGGACGGATATACGCAGTATTTT. It is translated as CASNSPDGYTQYF. This rearrangement joins TRBV6-5 to TRBJ2-3; D gene unclear. CDR1 and CDR2 (germline): MNHEY, SVGAGI. The length of the CDR3 is 13 residues. V lost 7 bases and J 7 bases, leaving 15 bases between the germline ends.

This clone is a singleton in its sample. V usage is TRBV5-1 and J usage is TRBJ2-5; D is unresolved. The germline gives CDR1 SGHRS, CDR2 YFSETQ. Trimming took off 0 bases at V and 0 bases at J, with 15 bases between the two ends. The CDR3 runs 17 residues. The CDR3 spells CASSLVKASANQETQYF. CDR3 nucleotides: TGCGCCAGCAGCTTGGTGAAAGCGAGCGCCAACCAAGAGACCCAGTACTTC.

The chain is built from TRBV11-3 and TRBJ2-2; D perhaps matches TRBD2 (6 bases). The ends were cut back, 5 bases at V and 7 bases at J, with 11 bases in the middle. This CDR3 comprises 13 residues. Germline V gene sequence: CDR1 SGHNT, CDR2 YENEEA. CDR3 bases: TGTGCCAGCAGCCGTTTCGGGGGCGGGGAGCTGTTTTTT. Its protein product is CASSRFGGGELFF. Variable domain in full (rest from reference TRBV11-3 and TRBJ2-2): EAGVVQSPRYKIIEKKQPVAFWCNPISGHNTLYWYLQNLGQGPELLIRYENEEAVDDSQLPKDRFSAERLKGVDSTLKIQPAELGDSAVYLCASSRFGGGELFFGEGSRLTVL.

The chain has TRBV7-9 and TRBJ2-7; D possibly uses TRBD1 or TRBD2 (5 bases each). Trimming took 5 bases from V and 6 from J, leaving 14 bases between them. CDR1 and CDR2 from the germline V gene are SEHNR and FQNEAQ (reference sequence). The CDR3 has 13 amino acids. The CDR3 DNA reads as TGTGCCAGCAGCGAGAAGGGGAGCGGCGAGCAGTACTTC. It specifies CASSEKGSGEQYF.

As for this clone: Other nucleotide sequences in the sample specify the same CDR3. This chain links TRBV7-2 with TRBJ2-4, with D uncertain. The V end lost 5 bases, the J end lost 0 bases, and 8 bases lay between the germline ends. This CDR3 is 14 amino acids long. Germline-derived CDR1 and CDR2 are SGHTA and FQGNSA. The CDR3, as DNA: TGTGCCAGCAGCCCCGAACTAGCCAAAAACATTCAGTACTTC. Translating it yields CASSPELAKNIQYF.

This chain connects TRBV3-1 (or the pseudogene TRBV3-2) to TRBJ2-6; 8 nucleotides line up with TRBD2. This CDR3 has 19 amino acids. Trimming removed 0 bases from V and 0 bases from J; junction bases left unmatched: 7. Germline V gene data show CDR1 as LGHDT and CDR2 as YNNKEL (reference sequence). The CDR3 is CASSQDKAGALSGANVLTF. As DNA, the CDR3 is TGTGCCAGCAGCCAAGATAAAGCGGGGGCTCTCTCTGGGGCCAACGTCCTGACTTTC.